Listed below are T cell receptor beta chains from one sample, sequenced in a study of cytomegalovirus exposure and HLA in healthy donors. Assay: immunoSEQ multiplex PCR; the TCRdb copy retains only in-frame clones and omits some. The table lists under 200,000 clones, approximately 73% of them singletons, with 1.3% to 1.5% in the top ten. Sequenced sample: PBMCs. The receptors come from a man aged 45-65 years in good health and CMV-seronegative. Both conserved end residues are part of each CDR3. A D gene is named only where the DNA matches it firmly. Rows give clone size only sometimes, using once, few, many, or a class for an expanded clone.

V,size,D,J,CDR3,DNA
TRBV6-4,once,NA,TRBJ1-3,CAIRTRDSSGNTIYF,TGTGCCATCCGAACCCGGGACTCCTCTGGAAACACCATATATTTT
TRBV11-1,NA,TRBD1,TRBJ1-4,CASSFGTGRWEKLFF,TGTGCCAGCAGCTTTGGGACAGGGCGGTGGGAAAAACTGTTTTTT
TRBV7-2,NA,TRBD2,TRBJ2-3,CASSLSSAGGQVTQYF,TGTGCCAGCAGCTTAAGTTCCGCGGGGGGCCAGGTTACGCAGTATTTT
TRBV15,NA,TRBD1,TRBJ2-2,CATSRVTQGGTGELFF,TGTGCCACCAGCAGAGTAACACAGGGGGGCACCGGGGAGCTGTTTTTT
TRBV9,NA,TRBD1,TRBJ1-4,CASSPRQGEKLFF,TGTGCCAGCAGCCCGCGACAGGGGGAAAAACTGTTTTTT
TRBV6-4,NA,TRBD1,TRBJ1-4,CASRSGQGLEKLFF,TGTGCCAGCAGAAGCGGACAGGGTTTAGAAAAACTGTTTTTT
TRBV28,NA,TRBD1,TRBJ1-5,CASSRQGARGGQPQHF,TGTGCCAGCAGCCGACAGGGGGCGCGGGGGGGTCAGCCCCAGCATTTT
TRBV18,NA,TRBD1,TRBJ2-7,CASSKDRGDLYEQYF,TGTGCCAGCTCAAAAGACAGGGGAGATCTCTACGAGCAGTACTTC
TRBV28,few,TRBD2,TRBJ2-4,CASSLLFRSSGGWTKNIQYF,TGTGCCAGCAGTTTACTTTTCCGTTCGAGCGGGGGGTGGACCAAAAACATTCAGTACTTC
TRBV10-1,NA,TRBD1,TRBJ2-3,CASSGPGTGGDNHRPDTQYF,TGCGCCAGCAGTGGTCCCGGGACAGGGGGCGATAACCACCGCCCAGATACGCAGTATTTT
TRBV4-1,few,TRBD2,TRBJ2-1,CASSQVSLAENEQFF,TGCGCCAGCAGCCAAGTCTCGCTAGCGGAAAATGAGCAGTTCTTC
TRBV11-2,NA,NA,TRBJ2-5,CASSLGRGPQETQYF,TGTGCCAGCAGCTTAGGCAGGGGACCTCAAGAGACCCAGTACTTC
TRBV5-4,few,TRBD1,TRBJ2-7,CASSRQGSYEQYF,TGTGCCAGCAGCCGACAGGGTTCCTACGAGCAGTACTTC
TRBV11-3,NA,NA,TRBJ1-6,CASSDPAGDYYNSPLHF,TGTGCCAGCAGCGACCCTGCAGGGGACTATTATAATTCACCCCTCCACTTT
TRBV19,NA,NA,TRBJ1-1,CAAGKNTEAFF,TGTGCCGCGGGGAAAAACACTGAAGCTTTCTTT
TRBV10-3,NA,TRBD2,TRBJ2-1,CAISAFSGGAAEQFF,TGTGCCATCAGTGCGTTTAGCGGGGGGGCCGCTGAGCAGTTCTTC
TRBV9,NA,TRBD1,TRBJ1-2,CASSVTGVGGYTF,TGTGCCAGCAGCGTTACAGGGGTTGGCGGCTACACCTTC
TRBV7-2,NA,NA,TRBJ1-6,CASSFLNGGSPLHF,TGTGCCAGCAGCTTTTTAAATGGAGGTTCACCCCTCCACTTT
TRBV4-1,NA,TRBD1,TRBJ2-3,CASSYTTTGGIATDTQYF,TGCGCCAGCAGCTATACTACGACAGGGGGAATTGCGACAGATACGCAGTATTTT
TRBV5-8,NA,TRBD1,TRBJ2-2,CASSSGQGWTGELFF,TGTGCCAGCAGCTCGGGACAGGGGTGGACCGGGGAGCTGTTTTTT